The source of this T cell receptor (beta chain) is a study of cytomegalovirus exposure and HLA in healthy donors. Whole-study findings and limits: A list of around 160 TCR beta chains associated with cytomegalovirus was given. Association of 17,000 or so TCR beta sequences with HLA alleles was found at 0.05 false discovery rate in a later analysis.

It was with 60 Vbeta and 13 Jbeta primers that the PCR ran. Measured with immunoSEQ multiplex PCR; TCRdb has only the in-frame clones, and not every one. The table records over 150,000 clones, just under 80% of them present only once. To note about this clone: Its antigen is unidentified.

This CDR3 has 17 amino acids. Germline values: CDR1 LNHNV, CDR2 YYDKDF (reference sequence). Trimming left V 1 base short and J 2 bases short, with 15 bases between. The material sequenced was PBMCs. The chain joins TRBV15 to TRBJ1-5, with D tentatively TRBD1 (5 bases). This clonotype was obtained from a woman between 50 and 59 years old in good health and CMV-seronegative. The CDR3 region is CATSRGTGKRGNQPQHF. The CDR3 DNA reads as TGTGCCACCAGCAGAGGTACAGGTAAGCGGGGCAATCAGCCCCAGCATTTT.